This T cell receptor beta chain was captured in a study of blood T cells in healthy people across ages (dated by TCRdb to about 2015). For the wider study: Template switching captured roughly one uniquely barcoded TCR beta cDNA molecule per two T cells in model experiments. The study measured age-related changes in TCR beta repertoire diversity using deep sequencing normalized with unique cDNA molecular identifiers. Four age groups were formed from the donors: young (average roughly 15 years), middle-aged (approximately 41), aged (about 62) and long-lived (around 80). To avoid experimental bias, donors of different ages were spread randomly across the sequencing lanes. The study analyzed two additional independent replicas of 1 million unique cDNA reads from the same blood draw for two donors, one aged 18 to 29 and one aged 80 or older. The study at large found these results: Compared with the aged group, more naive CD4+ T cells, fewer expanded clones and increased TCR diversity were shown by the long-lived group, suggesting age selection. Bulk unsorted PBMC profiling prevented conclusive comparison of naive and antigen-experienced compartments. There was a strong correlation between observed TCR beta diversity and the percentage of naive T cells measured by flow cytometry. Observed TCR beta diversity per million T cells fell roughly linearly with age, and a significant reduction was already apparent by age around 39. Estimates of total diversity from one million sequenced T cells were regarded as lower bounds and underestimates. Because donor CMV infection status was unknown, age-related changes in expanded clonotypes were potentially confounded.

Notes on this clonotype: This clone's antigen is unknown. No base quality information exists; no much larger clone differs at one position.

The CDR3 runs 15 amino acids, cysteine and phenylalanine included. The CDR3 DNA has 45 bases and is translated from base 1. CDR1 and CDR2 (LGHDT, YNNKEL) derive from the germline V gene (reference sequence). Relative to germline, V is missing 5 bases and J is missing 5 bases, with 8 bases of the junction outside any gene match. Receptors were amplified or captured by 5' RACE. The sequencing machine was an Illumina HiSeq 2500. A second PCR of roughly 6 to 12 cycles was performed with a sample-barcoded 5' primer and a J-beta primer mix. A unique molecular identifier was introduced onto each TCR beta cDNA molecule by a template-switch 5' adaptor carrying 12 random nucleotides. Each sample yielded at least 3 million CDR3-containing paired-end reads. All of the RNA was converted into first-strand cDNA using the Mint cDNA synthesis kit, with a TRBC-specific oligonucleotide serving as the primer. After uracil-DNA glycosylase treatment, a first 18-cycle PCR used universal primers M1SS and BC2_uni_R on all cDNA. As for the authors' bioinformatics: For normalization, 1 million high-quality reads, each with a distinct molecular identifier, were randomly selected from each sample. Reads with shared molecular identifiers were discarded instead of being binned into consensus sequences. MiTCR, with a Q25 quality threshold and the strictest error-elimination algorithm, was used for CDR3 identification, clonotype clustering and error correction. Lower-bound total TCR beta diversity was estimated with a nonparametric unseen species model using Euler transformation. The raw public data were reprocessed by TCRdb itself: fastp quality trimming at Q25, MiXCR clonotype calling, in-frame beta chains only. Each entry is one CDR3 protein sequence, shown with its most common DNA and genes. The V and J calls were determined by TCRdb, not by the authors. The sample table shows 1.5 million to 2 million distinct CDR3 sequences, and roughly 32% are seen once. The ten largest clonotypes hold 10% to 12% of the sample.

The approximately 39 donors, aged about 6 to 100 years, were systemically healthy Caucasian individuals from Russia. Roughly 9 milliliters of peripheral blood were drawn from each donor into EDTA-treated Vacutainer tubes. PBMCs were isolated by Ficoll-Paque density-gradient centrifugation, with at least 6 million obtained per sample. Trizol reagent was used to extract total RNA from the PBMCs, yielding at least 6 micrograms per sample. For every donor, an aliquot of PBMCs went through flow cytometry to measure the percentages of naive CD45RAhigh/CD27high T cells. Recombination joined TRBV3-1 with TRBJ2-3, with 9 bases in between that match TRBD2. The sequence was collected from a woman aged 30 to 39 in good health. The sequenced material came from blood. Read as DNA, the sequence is TGTGCCAGCAGCACCCCACGCGGGGGGGAAGATACGCAGTATTTT. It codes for CASSTPRGGEDTQYF.